This T cell receptor beta chain was captured in a study of early T cells in non-severe SARS-CoV-2 infection. Study summary: Whole-blood bulk RNA, unsorted, was sequenced, and chains were unpaired. Findings and limits, study-wide: VDJdb matching skewed toward anti-spike CD8 responses, missing private and CD4 specificities.

Unique molecular identifiers were affixed to single, distinct cDNA molecules. MiXCR was run by TCRdb on the 5' RACE reads, yielding one entry per CDR3 protein. The sample shows roughly 66,000 distinct CDR3 sequences, approximately 9.1% of them seen only once. Many counts were recorded for this clonotype. Its antigen is undetermined. Trimming removed 6 bases from V and 5 bases from J; junction bases left unmatched: 14. Germline V gene lookup returns CDR1 ENHRY and CDR2 SYGVKD. The CDR3 is made up of 17 amino acids. The rearrangement uses TRBV10-3 and TRBJ2-3; TRBD2 agrees at 10 bases. The specimen sequenced was whole blood. The TCR sequence derives from an adult who was a healthcare worker with PCR-confirmed SARS-CoV-2 infection or an uninfected control (not recorded which). The CDR3 loop is CAISPSSGRAGGDTQYF. CDR3 nucleotides: TGTGCCATCAGCCCTAGCAGCGGGAGGGCCGGAGGAGATACGCAGTATTTT.